This T cell receptor beta chain comes out of a study of spatial heterogeneity in lung cancer (dated by TCRdb to between 2019 and 2020). Broadly, across the study: More beta-chain than alpha-chain transcripts were consistently detected, likely reflecting higher beta-chain transcript abundance. Both alpha and beta chains were TCR-sequenced in 210 or so tumor regions, some 64 matched nontumor lung samples and some 50 PBMC samples obtained at surgery. In non-small cell lung cancer, the study made a quantitative comparison of TCR alpha and beta repertoires among multiple tumor regions, matched nontumor lung and blood. In the raw uncorrected reads, each unique combination of TCR and UMI appeared more than ten times on average. TCR repertoire features were related to nonsynonymous mutation counts determined by whole-exome sequencing of tumor tissue. Summary of the overall study and its limitations: Confirming at a functional level the hypothesis that regional TCRs recognize regional mutations was considered to require additional single-cell paired TCR alpha and beta sequencing. Ubiquitous expanded tumor TCRs showed up in blood more often at tumor resection than at routine follow-up.

Explained via the paper, the time point label denotes: sample taken at primary tumor resection. Samples were obtained from 65 to 90 patients with early-stage, untreated non-small cell lung cancer from the lung TRACERx cohort. Whole RNA extracted from tumor and nontumor lung tissue, or from cryopreserved PBMC samples, was used for TCR sequencing without cell sorting. Patients were selected for TCR sequencing only if sufficient RNA was available from at least two tumor regions. Its CDR3 holds 15 amino acids, cysteine through phenylalanine. Only the CDR3 DNA stays, 45 bases, in frame from base 1. V and J are trimmed by 5 bases and 3 bases, and the gene matches miss 8 bases of the junction. The germline V gene (reference sequence) yields SEHNR for CDR1 and FQNEAQ for CDR2. This clonotype occurred a few times. Its target antigen remains unknown. No much larger clone exists at a distance of one base, and base qualities are not known.

To prepare the library, 5' RACE was applied. Sequenced using a NextSeq 500. In the TCR library protocol, a unique molecular identifier was attached to each TCR cDNA molecule so that PCR and sequencing errors could be corrected. In the paper's pipeline: Decombinator tools were used for TCR identification, UMI-based error correction and CDR3 extraction. TCRs above a frequency of 2 per 1,000, corresponding to the top 1% of the tumor frequency distribution, were defined as expanded. Renyi diversity was computed with the R vegan package after each repertoire had been subsampled 100 times to 5,000 TCRs. CDR3 similarity networks were constructed using string-kernel similarity of amino acid triplets, with links drawn between CDR3s whose pairwise similarity was above 0.82. In TCRdb, the public reads were trimmed at Q25 with fastp and aligned with MiXCR, with productive beta chains retained. CDR3 protein duplicates are merged, each entry listing the most common genes and DNA. TCRdb's processing, not the authors' own work, is the source of the V and J calls. This sample comprises 20,000 to 25,000 distinct CDR3 sequences, around 4.6% of them detected only once. The leading ten clones occupy approximately 7.4% of the sample.

The clonotype originates from a male donor with early-stage non-small cell lung cancer. The chain is made from TRBV7-9 and TRBJ1-2, with 8 junctional bases fitting TRBD1. Source: PBMCs, taken at surgery. The DNA reads as follows: TGTGCCAGCAGCCCAGGACAGGGAGGGGACTATGGCTACACCTTC. This sequence encodes CASSPGQGGDYGYTF.